One and the same sample provided the 12 T cell receptor beta chains below, sequenced in a study of T cells in Graves' hyperthyroidism and ophthalmopathy (dated by TCRdb to the late 2010s). Preparation of the library involved multiplex PCR. Sequencer: Illumina HiSeq 2000. The TCR beta CDR3 regions were amplified from RNA transcripts. The TCR CDR3 was subjected to a first round of RT-PCR using the HTBI primer set and the Qiagen OneStep RT-PCR kit. TCRdb reworked the public reads: Q25 trimming with fastp, MiXCR clone assembly, productive beta chains retained. One record per CDR3 amino acid sequence lists the most common genes and DNA. Counted in this sample were over 400,000 distinct CDR3 sequences; less than 25% of them appeared once. Clones ranked in the top ten supply about half of the sample. The sample taken for sequencing was blood. These receptors originate from a woman between 70 and 85 years old with Graves' ophthalmopathy.

This chain uses TRBV24-1 with TRBJ2-1, with TRBD1 identical over 7 bases. In germline, CDR1 is KGHDR, CDR2 SFDVKD. The J segment lost 1 base and the V segment lost 5 bases, leaving 4 bases of the junction unmatched. The CDR3 loop spans 15 amino acids. In DNA, the CDR3 is TGTGCCACCAGTGGGCCAGGGGGTTCCTACAATGAGCAGTTCTTC. Translating it yields CATSGPGGSYNEQFF.

V and J are TRBV12-5 and TRBJ1-5; possible D gene TRBD1, 5 bases. The length of the CDR3 is 14 residues. Germline V gene sequence: CDR1 LGHNT, CDR2 FRNRAP. Trimming took off 4 bases at V and 2 bases at J, with 9 bases between the two ends. CDR3 protein: CASGYGRGNQPQHF. The DNA for the CDR3 is TGTGCTAGTGGTTATGGCAGGGGCAATCAGCCCCAGCATTTT.

Only a few counts were recorded for this clonotype. The CDR3 DNA sequence: TGTGCCAGCAGCTTAATCCCGGGGGAAACGAACTATGGCTACACCTTC. It specifies CASSLIPGETNYGYTF. V gene TRBV7-9 combines with J gene TRBJ1-2; D possibly corresponds to TRBD1 (5 bases). Germline assignment: CDR1 SEHNR and CDR2 FQNEAQ (reference sequence). Between the trimmed V and J ends, which lost 2 bases and 2 bases, there was a span of 15 bases. The CDR3 covers 16 residues.

The chain combines TRBV20-1 with TRBJ2-1, with a tentative D call TRBD2 (6 bases). Per germline, CDR1 DFQATT and CDR2 SNEGSKA (reference sequence). This CDR3 region has 13 residues. With 1 base removed from V and 7 bases from J, the gap between germline ends came to 11 bases. The CDR3 DNA reads as TGCAGTGCTAGAGTAGCGGAAGAGAATGAGCAGTTCTTC. It yields the protein CSARVAEENEQFF.

This chain joins TRBV10-3 and TRBJ2-2, with D unresolved. From germline, CDR1 is ENHRY and CDR2 SYGVKD. The V gene lost 3 bases and the J gene lost 8 bases, with 4 bases spanning the gap. The CDR3 runs 11 residues. CDR3 coding DNA: TGTGCCATCAGTGAAGGAGGGGAGCTGTTTTTT. Translation gives CAISEGGELFF.

This clonotype occurred many times. The rearrangement joins TRBV12-3 or TRBV12-4 to TRBJ2-7, with no clear D. This CDR3 contains 15 residues. V was cut by 7 bases and J by 3 bases, with 19 bases left in between. The CDR3 nucleotides are TGTGCCAGCACCCTGGGATTTGGCGGTAGCTACGAGCAGTACTTC. This gives the protein CASTLGFGGSYEQYF.

This clonotype was counted between two and nine times. The chain joins TRBV5-1 to TRBJ2-7; 7 nucleotides align to TRBD1. The V segment lost 8 bases and the J segment 0 bases; nucleotides outside the gene matches: 8. Per the germline V gene, CDR1 is SGHRS and CDR2 is YFSETQ. The length of the CDR3 is 14 residues. The CDR3 here is CASATGTVSYEQYF. The CDR3 nucleotides are TGCGCCAGTGCCACTGGGACAGTCTCCTACGAGCAGTACTTC.

This clonotype was detected ten times or more. The chain has TRBV15 and TRBJ1-3; 7 bases are a match to TRBD1. The CDR3 has 15 amino acids. V was clipped by 3 bases and J by 1 base; unmatched bases: 3. CDR1 and CDR2 from the germline V gene are LNHNV and YYDKDF (reference sequence). The CDR3 region is CATSREGASGNTIYF. CDR3 DNA sequence: TGTGCCACCAGCAGGGAGGGGGCTTCTGGAAACACCATATATTTT.

This clonotype turned up a few times. This chain joins TRBV5-6 and TRBJ2-3; 7 nucleotides match TRBD2. In germline, CDR1 is SGHDT, CDR2 YYEEEE. This CDR3 spans 18 amino acids. The trim removed 2 bases at V and 0 bases at J, leaving 12 bases unmatched. In nucleotides, the CDR3 is TGTGCCAGCAGCTTTTTAGCCTTTGGTAGCGGGAGCACAGATACGCAGTATTTT. This sequence encodes CASSFLAFGSGSTDTQYF.

The chain employs TRBV9 and TRBJ1-2; D is unclear. The germline V and J ends were trimmed by 0 bases and 6 bases, with 12 bases remaining between them. CDR1 and CDR2 (germline): SGDLS, YYNGEE. The CDR3 totals 14 residues. CDR3 region: CASSVDPGGNGYTF. The CDR3 bases are TGTGCCAGCAGCGTAGACCCGGGAGGAAATGGCTACACCTTC.

This clonotype was counted only a few times. The J gene is TRBJ1-6, the V gene TRBV5-4; TRBD1 agrees at 8 bases. The CDR3 covers 16 residues. Trimming took 4 bases from V and 2 from J; bases not matched to a gene: 5. From germline, CDR1 is SGHNT and CDR2 YYREEE (reference sequence). This chain's CDR3 is CASSKDRAAYNSPLHF. The CDR3 DNA reads TGTGCCAGCAGCAAGGACAGGGCCGCCTATAATTCACCCCTCCACTTT.

This clonotype has only one observation. The chain couples TRBV28 to TRBJ2-1; D perhaps matches TRBD1 (5 bases). This CDR3 is 17 amino acids long. Trimming left V 1 base short and J 1 base short, with 14 bases between. Germline V gene data show CDR1 as MDHEN and CDR2 as SYDVKM. The CDR3 nucleotides read TGTGCCAGCAGTTTATCCTGGACCGACAGATCCTACAATGAGCAGTTCTTC. Encoded protein: CASSLSWTDRSYNEQFF.